This T cell receptor beta chain comes out of a study of blood T cell repertoires in COVID-19. Study context: Material from acute and convalescent COVID-19 was sourced from the United States, Italy and Spain. T cells, B-cell-depleted T cells, or PBMCs provided the cDNA or gDNA that served as material.

This CDR3 spans 17 amino acids. Germline V gene sequence: CDR1 MGHRA, CDR2 YSYEKL. V was shortened by 0 bases and J by 1 base, with 15 bases between the two germline ends. Per the study methods: Estimation of nucleated cell counts relied on the amplification of reference gene primers. Using immunoSEQ multiplex PCR, the repertoire was profiled, and TCRdb retains in-frame clones only, with some absent. V, J and clone size derive from that table, while D and trimming were established from the DNA sequence. The table has approximately 250,000 clones, approximately 87% seen once. This clone showed up just a few times.

The chain combines TRBV4-1 with TRBJ1-2; D not certain. Source material: peripheral blood. This TCR was sampled from a human donor in a cohort sampled during active COVID-19. The CDR3 loop reads CASSQDRAVANNYGYTF. CDR3 DNA: TGCGCCAGCAGCCAAGATCGAGCGGTGGCTAATAACTATGGCTACACCTTC.